This TCR beta chain was recovered during a study of T-cell reconstitution after alpha-beta-depleted transplantation in children. On this clonotype itself: Its antigen is unknown.

Overall study results and limits: Expanded graft clones, several hundred of them, were reportedly the source of alpha-beta T cells about two months after transplant. Some patients owed their high day-60 TCRbeta diversity to surviving recipient T cells and thymic progenitors. Diversity and T-cell counts at one year after transplant derived mostly from new T cells.

The CDR3 consists of 14 residues. Construction of the TCRbeta library involved unique molecular identifiers. TCRdb reprocessed the PCR reads via MiXCR and lists one record per CDR3 protein. The table has a few hundred thousand distinct CDR3 sequences, over 25% seen once. The sequences come from PBMCs, collected before TCRalphabeta/CD19-depleted stem cell transplant. The TCR was taken from a boy under two years old with Wiskott-Aldrich syndrome, due to receive a stem cell transplant. V is TRBV21-1 and J is TRBJ2-4; TRBD1 is taken as the D call from the table, unchecked against the DNA. TRBV21-1 corresponds to a pseudogene. Written as DNA, the CDR3 is TGTGCCAGCAGCAAGACGGTGGGGGAAAACATTCAGTACTTC. Its protein product is CASSKTVGENIQYF.